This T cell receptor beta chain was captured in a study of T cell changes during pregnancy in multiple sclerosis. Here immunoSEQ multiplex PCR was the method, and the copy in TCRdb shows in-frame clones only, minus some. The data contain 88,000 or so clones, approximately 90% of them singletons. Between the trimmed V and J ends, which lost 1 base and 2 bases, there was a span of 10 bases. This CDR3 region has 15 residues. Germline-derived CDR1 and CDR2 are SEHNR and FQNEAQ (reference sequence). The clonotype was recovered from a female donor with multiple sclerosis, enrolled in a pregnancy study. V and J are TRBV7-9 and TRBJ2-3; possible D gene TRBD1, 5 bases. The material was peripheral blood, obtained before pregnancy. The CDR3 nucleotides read TGTGCCAGCAGCTTAGAGGGGCGGAACACAGATACGCAGTATTTT. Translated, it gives CASSLEGRNTDTQYF. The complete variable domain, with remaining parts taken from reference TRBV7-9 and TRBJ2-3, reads DTGVSQNPRHKITKRGQNVTFRCDPISEHNRLYWYRQTLGQGPEFLTYFQNEAQLEKSRLLSDRFSAERPKGSFSTLEIQRTEQGDSAMYLCASSLEGRNTDTQYFGPGTRLTVL.